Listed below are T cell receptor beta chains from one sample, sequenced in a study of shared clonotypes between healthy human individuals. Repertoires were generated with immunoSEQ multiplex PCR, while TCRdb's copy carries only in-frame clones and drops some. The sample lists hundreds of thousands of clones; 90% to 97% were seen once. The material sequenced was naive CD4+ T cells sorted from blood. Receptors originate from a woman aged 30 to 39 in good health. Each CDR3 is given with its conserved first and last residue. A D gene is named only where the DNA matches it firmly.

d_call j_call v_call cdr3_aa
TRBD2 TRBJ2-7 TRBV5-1 CASSYSGSEYEQYF
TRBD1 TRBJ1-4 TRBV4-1 CASSQGQGPTNEKLFF
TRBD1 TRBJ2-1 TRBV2 CASSEGQDRYNEQFF
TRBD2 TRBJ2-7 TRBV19 CASSQRALAGGPVYEQYF
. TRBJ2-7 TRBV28 CASRSATVVEQYF
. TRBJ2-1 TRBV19 CASRDNRSYNEQFF
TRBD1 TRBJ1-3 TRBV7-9 CASSSNRQGGTPHTIYF
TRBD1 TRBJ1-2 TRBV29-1 CSAPRDRGSQGGYTF
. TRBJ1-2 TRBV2 CASRQGGVGYTF
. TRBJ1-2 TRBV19 CASSILGTYSYPGYTF
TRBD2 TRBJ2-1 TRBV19 CASDPGLAVSSYNEQFF
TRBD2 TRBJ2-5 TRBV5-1 CASSLGTSGRAVRETQYF
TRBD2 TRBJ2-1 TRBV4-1 CASSQDAGTRFYNEQFF
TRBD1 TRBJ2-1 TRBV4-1 CASSQYRGRSYNEQFF
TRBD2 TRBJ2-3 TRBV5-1 CASSLSLREDTDTQYF
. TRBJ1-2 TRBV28 CASSLGYYGYTF
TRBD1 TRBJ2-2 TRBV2 CASKYRGKDTGELFF
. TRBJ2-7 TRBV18 CASSRGLNQDEQYF
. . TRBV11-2 CASSLVAGINYEQYF
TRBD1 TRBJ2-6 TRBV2 CASSHRGQSTGANVLTF
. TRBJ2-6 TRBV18 CASSPGPVGPTSGANVLTF
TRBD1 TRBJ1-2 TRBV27 CASSNKTGGYNYGYTF
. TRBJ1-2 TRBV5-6 CASSFLTAGSDYGYTF
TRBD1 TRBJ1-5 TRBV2 CASSEGQGAGSNQPQHF
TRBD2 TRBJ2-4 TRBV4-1 CASSRAFRQGLAGGVSKNIQYF
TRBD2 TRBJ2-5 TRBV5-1 CASSLAPGGRETQYF
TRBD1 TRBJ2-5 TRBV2 CASRGSTGELVLRETQYF
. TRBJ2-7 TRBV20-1 CSVFELAEQYF